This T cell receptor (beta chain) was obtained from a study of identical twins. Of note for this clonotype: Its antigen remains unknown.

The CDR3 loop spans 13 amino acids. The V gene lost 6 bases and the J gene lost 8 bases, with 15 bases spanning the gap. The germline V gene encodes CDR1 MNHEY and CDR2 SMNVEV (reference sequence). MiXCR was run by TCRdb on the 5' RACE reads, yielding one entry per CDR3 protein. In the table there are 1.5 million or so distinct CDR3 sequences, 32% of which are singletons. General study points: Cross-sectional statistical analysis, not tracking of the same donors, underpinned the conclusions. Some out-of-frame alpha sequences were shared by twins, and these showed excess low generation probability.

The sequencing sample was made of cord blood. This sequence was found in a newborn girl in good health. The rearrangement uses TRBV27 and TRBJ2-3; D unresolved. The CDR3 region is CASRPALPRTQYF. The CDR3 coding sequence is TGTGCCAGCAGGCCCGCCTTACCGCGTACGCAGTATTTT.